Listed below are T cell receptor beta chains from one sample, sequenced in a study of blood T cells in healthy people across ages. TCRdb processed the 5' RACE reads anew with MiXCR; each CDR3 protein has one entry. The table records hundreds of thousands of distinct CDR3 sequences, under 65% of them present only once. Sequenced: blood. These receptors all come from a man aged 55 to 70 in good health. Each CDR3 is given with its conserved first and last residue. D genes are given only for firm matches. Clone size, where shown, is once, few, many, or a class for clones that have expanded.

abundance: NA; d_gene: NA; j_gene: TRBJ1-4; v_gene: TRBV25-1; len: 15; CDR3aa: CASSDQGTTNEKLFF; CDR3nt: TGTGCCAGCAGTGATCAGGGGACAACTAATGAAAAACTGTTTTTT
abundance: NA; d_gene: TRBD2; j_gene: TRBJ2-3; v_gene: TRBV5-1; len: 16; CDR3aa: CASSLAARGGTDTQYF; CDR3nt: TGCGCCAGCAGCTTGGCCGCGCGGGGGGGCACAGATACGCAGTATTTT
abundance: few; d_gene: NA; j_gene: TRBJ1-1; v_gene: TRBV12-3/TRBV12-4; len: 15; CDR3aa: CASSPEGEGDTEAFF; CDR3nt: TGTGCCAGCAGTCCAGAGGGGGAGGGGGACACTGAAGCTTTCTTT
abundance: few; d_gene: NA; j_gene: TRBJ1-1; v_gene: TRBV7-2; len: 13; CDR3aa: CASSFPGGVEAFF; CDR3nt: TGTGCCAGCAGCTTTCCGGGGGGGGTTGAAGCTTTCTTT
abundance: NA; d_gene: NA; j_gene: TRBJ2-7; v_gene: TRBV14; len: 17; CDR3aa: CASSQGWWTRTYNEQYF; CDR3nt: TGTGCCAGCAGCCAAGGTTGGTGGACGCGAACCTACAATGAGCAGTACTTC
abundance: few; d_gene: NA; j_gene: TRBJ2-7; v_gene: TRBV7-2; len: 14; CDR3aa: CASTVPGPTSEQYF; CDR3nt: TGTGCCAGCACCGTGCCGGGACCAACCTCCGAGCAGTACTTC
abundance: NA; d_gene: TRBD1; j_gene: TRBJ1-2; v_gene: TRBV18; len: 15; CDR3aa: CASLSRTGGDYGYTF; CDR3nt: TGTGCCAGCTTATCTCGGACAGGGGGCGACTATGGCTACACCTTC
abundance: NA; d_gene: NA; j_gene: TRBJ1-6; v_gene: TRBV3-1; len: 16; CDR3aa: CASSQVGTPYNSPLHF; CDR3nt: TGTGCCAGCAGCCAAGTTGGGACACCCTATAATTCACCCCTCCACTTT
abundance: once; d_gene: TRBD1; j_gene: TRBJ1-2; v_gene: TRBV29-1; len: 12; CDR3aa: CSVERDRGGYTF; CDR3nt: TGCAGCGTTGAAAGGGACAGGGGGGGCTACACCTTC
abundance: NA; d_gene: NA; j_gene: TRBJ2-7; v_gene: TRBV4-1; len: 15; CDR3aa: CASSQIDEKGYEQYF; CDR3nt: TGCGCCAGCAGCCAAATAGACGAGAAGGGCTACGAGCAGTACTTC
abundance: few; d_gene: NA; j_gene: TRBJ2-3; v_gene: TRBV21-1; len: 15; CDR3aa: CASSPKDSGTDTQYF; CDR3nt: TGTGCCAGCAGCCCCAAGGACTCCGGCACAGATACGCAGTATTTT
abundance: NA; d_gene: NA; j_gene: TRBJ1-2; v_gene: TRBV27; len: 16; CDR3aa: CASRSIADMAGGGYTF; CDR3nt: TGTGCCAGCAGGTCTATAGCGGATATGGCCGGAGGGGGCTACACCTTC
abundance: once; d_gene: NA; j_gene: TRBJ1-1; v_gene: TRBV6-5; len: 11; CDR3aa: CASLRKTEAFF; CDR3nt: TGTGCCAGCCTACGAAAGACTGAAGCTTTCTTT
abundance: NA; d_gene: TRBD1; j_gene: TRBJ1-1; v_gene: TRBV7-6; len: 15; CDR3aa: CASSLSNRGSTEAFF; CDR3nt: TGTGCCAGCAGCTTAAGTAACAGGGGGAGCACTGAAGCTTTCTTT
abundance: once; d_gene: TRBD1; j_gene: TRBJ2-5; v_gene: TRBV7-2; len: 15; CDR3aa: CASSLVDRAQETQYF; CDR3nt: TGTGCCAGCAGCTTAGTGGACAGGGCCCAAGAGACCCAGTACTTC
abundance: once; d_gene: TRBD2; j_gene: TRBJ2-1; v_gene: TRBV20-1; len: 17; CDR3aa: CSANGGLAGYTYNEQFF; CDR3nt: TGCAGTGCTAACGGAGGACTAGCGGGATATACCTACAATGAGCAGTTCTTC
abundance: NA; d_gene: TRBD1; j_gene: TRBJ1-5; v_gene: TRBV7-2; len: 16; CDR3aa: CASSFWTGWGNQPQHF; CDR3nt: TGTGCCAGCAGCTTTTGGACAGGGTGGGGCAATCAGCCCCAGCATTTT
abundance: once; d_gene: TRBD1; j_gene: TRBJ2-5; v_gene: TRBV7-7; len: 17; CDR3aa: CASSLGRLQGVQETQYF; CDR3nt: TGTGCCAGCAGCTTGGGGCGGCTACAGGGGGTCCAAGAGACCCAGTACTTC
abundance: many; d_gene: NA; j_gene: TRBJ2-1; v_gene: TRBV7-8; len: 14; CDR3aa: CASSQVLGTNEQFF; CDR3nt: TGTGCCAGCAGCCAAGTTTTGGGTACGAATGAGCAGTTCTTC
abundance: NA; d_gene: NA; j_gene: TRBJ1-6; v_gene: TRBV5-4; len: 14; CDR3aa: CASRNSRSNSPLHF; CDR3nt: TGTGCCAGCCGAAACTCCAGGTCCAATTCACCCCTCCACTTT
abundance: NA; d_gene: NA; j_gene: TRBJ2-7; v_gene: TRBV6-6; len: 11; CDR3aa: CASSPNGEQYF; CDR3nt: TGTGCCAGCAGCCCTAATGGGGAGCAGTACTTC
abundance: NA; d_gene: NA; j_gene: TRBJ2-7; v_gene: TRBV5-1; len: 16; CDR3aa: CASSLGPLQEGYEQYF; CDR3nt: TGCGCCAGCAGCTTGGGTCCGTTACAAGAGGGCTACGAGCAGTACTTC
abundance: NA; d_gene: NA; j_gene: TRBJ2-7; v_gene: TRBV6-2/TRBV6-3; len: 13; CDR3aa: CASSAPLLFEQYF; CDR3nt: TGTGCCAGCAGTGCTCCCCTTCTGTTCGAGCAGTACTTC
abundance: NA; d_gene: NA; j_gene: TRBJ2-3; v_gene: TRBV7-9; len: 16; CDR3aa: CASSFGGRGVTDTQYF; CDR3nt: TGTGCCAGCAGCTTCGGAGGACGTGGGGTCACAGATACGCAGTATTTT
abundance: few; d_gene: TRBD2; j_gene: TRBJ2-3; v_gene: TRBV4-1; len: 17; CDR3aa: CASSQETSGGVPDTQYF; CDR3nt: TGCGCCAGCAGCCAAGAGACTAGCGGGGGGGTCCCAGATACGCAGTATTTT
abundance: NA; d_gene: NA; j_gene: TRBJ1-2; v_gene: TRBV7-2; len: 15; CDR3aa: CASSLKGGVNYGYTF; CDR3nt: TGTGCCAGCAGCTTAAAGGGAGGGGTTAACTATGGCTACACCTTC